Given below is one T cell receptor beta chain in context. This receptor's antigen is unknown. The sample holds no much larger clone one base away, and base qualities are not on file. The collaborating institutions used their own protocols to collect whole blood in K2EDTA tubes. For TCRbeta analysis, collaborators shipped samples as frozen whole blood, isolated PBMCs, or DNA extracted from either of those sample types. CDR1 and CDR2 are read off the germline V gene as SQVTM and ANQGSEA. From the cysteine up to the phenylalanine, the CDR3 has a length of 14 residues. The read is trimmed to its CDR3 DNA, 42 bases read in frame from base 1. After removal of 7 bases from V and 5 bases from J, the junction retains 13 bases not matched to a gene. TCRbeta CDR3 regions were amplified from genomic DNA using the immunoSEQ Assay, a bias-controlled multiplex PCR. The original methods were these. Nucleated cell counts per sample were estimated from amplification of reference gene primers within the assay. Sequence reads were collapsed and filtered to measure the absolute abundance of every unique TCRbeta CDR3 rearrangement. For each sample, productive Simpson clonality was calculated as the square root of Simpson's diversity index across productive rearrangements. TCRdb's version of the immuneACCESS table is confined to in-frame rearrangements and falls short of the full clone set. An unresolved V gene accounts for under half of the shortfall where checked; the remainder is of unknown origin. The DNA gave D and trimming, while V, J and clone size come from that table. The sample yields about 81,000 clones; 80% to 90% were counted once. Around 4.8% of the sample is taken by the ten largest.

This entry belongs to a study of blood T cell repertoires in COVID-19 (dated by TCRdb to the early 2020s). For context, the study as a whole: Collaborator samples came from the United States, Italy and Spain and covered acute and convalescent phases of COVID-19. The prospective study material was composed of cDNA or gDNA derived from T cells, B-cell-depleted T cells, or PBMCs. The repertoires were made available in a free public database intended to serve as a resource for research on the immune response to SARS-CoV-2. The sample metadata nearly always contained a de-identified subject ID, COVID-19 status, age in years and sex. HLA class I and class II types, where available, came from metadata supplied by the sample provider rather than from assay-based typing. The samples were drawn from the first 160 participants of the ongoing ImmuneRACE study and from some 1,300 subjects provided by 6 global collaborators. The dataset comprised deeply sampled blood TCRbeta repertoires from subjects exposed to, actively infected with, or recovered from COVID-19. Broader findings and caveats from the paper: How much clinical and demographic metadata was included differed by source and by participant, and the metadata was provided uncurated.

The source material was peripheral blood. This receptor chain uses TRBV29-1 and TRBJ1-1; TRBD1 agrees with 7 junctional bases. The source of this sequence is a woman older than 75 with acute or convalescent COVID-19. The encoded CDR3 is CSADHRGAGTEAFF. The bases are TGCAGCGCAGACCACAGGGGCGCGGGGACTGAAGCTTTCTTT.